The following is a T cell receptor beta chain sequence with its context. Its cognate antigen is unknown. Through negative isolation, CD4+ and CD8+ T cells were obtained, while TEMRA cells were enriched using FACS. RNA was extracted with the RNeasy kit, and a quantity of about 0.45 to 1 ug was reverse transcribed using random hexamers. Amplification of TCR beta CDR3 by immunoSEQ multiplex PCR spanned 54 Vbeta and 13 Jbeta. From the immunoSEQ multiplex PCR reads, TCRdb called clonotypes with MiXCR, one entry per CDR3 protein. This table holds some 150,000 distinct CDR3 sequences, just under 95% found once. The sample belongs to a study of CD8 T cells in Susac syndrome. Study-level background: When their blood was taken, patients with Susac syndrome were therapy-naive, taking corticosteroids, or taking intravenous immunoglobulin alone.

Regarding the study as a whole: The authors acknowledged that their TCR sequencing and HLA analysis involved a relatively small number of individuals.

The sequenced sample was CD4+ T cells from PBMCs. The clonotype was recovered from a human donor with Susac syndrome.

The CDR3 loop is CAWRITGNYGYTF. CDR3 nucleotide sequence: TGTGCCTGGCGAATTACAGGGAACTATGGCTACACCTTC. The genes are TRBV30 and TRBJ1-2; tentatively, D is TRBD1 (6 bases). This CDR3 is 13 amino acids long. V was pared by 5 bases and J by 2 bases, with 12 bases between. Germline V gives CDR1 GTSNPN, CDR2 SVGIG (reference sequence).